This T cell receptor (beta chain) is from a study of technical replicates of blood from several donors. TCRdb keeps only in-frame clones here, not all; method: immunoSEQ multiplex PCR. There are roughly 76,000 clones in the sample; about 91% occur only once, and 0.3% to 0.5% lies in the top ten. The CDR3 is 12 residues long. V lost 7 bases, J lost 1 base, and 6 bases lay in between. Germline CDR1 SGDLS, CDR2 YYNGEE. V gene TRBV9 combines with J gene TRBJ2-1, with a weak D call TRBD1 (6 bases). This TCR was recovered from a human donor in good health. Some clones in this sample may be carry-over from other donors' samples. Sequencing was done on a sample of T cells isolated from PBMCs. This CDR3 is CASGQSYNEQFF. The CDR3 nucleotides are TGTGCCAGCGGACAGTCCTACAATGAGCAGTTCTTC.